Below, 14 T cell receptor beta chains from the same sample are listed, as sequenced in a study of shared clonotypes between healthy human individuals. Sequencing used immunoSEQ multiplex PCR; TCRdb keeps in-frame clones, though not all of them. The sample lists about a million clones, about 70% occurring once. Sequencing was done on a sample of memory CD4+ T cells sorted from blood. Noted subset: CD45RA-negative fraction. These receptors originate from a man aged 18 to 29 in good health.

The rearrangement joins TRBV27 to TRBJ2-5; 7 bases agree with TRBD1. V lost 6 bases and J lost 2; bases outside the gene matches: 9. Germline V lookup: CDR1 MNHEY, CDR2 SMNVEV (reference sequence). The CDR3 totals 15 residues. The CDR3 loop is CASRVRGQVQETQYF. CDR3 DNA sequence: TGTGCCAGCAGGGTGAGAGGACAGGTACAAGAGACCCAGTACTTC.

Of note for this clone: The sample contains more than one DNA sequence encoding this CDR3. The rearrangement joins TRBV5-1 to TRBJ2-7; no firm D call. V lost 3 bases to trimming and J lost 4 bases, with 11 bases between them. Per the germline V gene, CDR1 is SGHRS and CDR2 is YFSETQ. The CDR3 is 13 residues long. The CDR3 reads CASSSFTSYEQYF. DNA of the CDR3: TGCGCCAGCAGCTCCTTCACCTCTTACGAGCAGTACTTC. The full variable domain, in which reference TRBV5-1 and TRBJ2-7 provide the parts outside the CDR3, is KAGVTQTPRYLIKTRGQQVTLSCSPISGHRSVSWYQQTPGQGLQFLFEYFSETQRNKGNFPGRFSGRQFSNSRSEMNVSTLELGDSALYLCASSSFTSYEQYFGPGTRLTVT.

This clone was seen only once. The chain's CDR3 is CASQGQDRNEQYF. CDR3 DNA sequence: TGTGCCAGTCAGGGGCAGGATAGAAACGAGCAGTACTTC. The chain employs TRBV6-1 and TRBJ2-7; a weak D match, TRBD1 (6 bases). The CDR3 loop spans 13 amino acids. Trimming left V 9 bases short and J 5 bases short, with 17 bases between. Germline values: CDR1 MNHNS, CDR2 SASEGT.

The V and J genes are TRBV10-3 and TRBJ1-2, with D uncertain. Trimming left V 3 bases short and J 2 bases short, with 7 bases between. The CDR3 is 13 amino acids. CDR1 is ENHRY and CDR2 is SYGVKD in the germline V gene. The CDR3 DNA is TGTGCCATCAGTGACTCACAGAACTATGGCTACACCTTC. Its protein is CAISDSQNYGYTF.

The chain combines TRBV15 with TRBJ2-7; TRBD2 might be the D (5 bases). The germline V and J ends were trimmed by 5 bases and 2 bases, with 10 bases remaining between them. CDR1 LNHNV and CDR2 YYDKDF come from the germline V gene (reference sequence). CDR3 length: 13 amino acids. The CDR3: CATSPDLTYEQYF. The CDR3 DNA reads as TGTGCCACCAGCCCGGACTTAACCTACGAGCAGTACTTC. Variable domain in full (rest from reference TRBV15 and TRBJ2-7): DAMVIQNPRYQVTQFGKPVTLSCSQTLNHNVMYWYQQKSSQAPKLLFHYYDKDFNNEADTPDNFQSRRPNTSFCFLDIRSPGLGDTAMYLCATSPDLTYEQYFGPGTRLTVT.

This clone was recorded a few times. The chain uses TRBV5-8 and TRBJ1-2, with D tentatively TRBD1 (5 bases). Germline values: CDR1 SGHTS, CDR2 YDEGEE. The V and J ends lost 2 bases and 2 bases respectively, with 16 bases between them. The CDR3 spans 16 residues. CDR3 protein: CASSFYDRGPNYGYTF. The CDR3 region has the DNA TGTGCCAGCAGCTTTTACGACAGAGGGCCGAACTATGGCTACACCTTC.

This chain uses TRBV29-1 with TRBJ2-1; D might be TRBD1 (6 bases). Germline assignment: CDR1 SQVTM and CDR2 ANQGSEA. Deletions cut 7 bases from V and 4 bases from J, with 14 bases between. The CDR3 sequence is 13 residues long. The CDR3 nucleotides are TGCAGCGCCAGGGACAACCCGTACAATGAGCAGTTCTTC. Amino acids: CSARDNPYNEQFF.

This clone was observed many times. CDR3 in DNA: TGTGCCAGCAATCGGGACAGGGGGCAAGAGACCCAGTACTTC. This translates into CASNRDRGQETQYF. The chain carries TRBV2 and TRBJ2-5; 11 positions agree with TRBD1. The trim removed 7 bases at V and 2 bases at J, leaving 3 bases unmatched. The CDR3 is made up of 14 amino acids. The germline V gene encodes CDR1 SNHLY and CDR2 FYNNEI.

The sample holds a few counts of this clone. The chain combines TRBV5-1 with TRBJ2-1, with 7 bases identical to TRBD2. CDR3 length: 14 residues. V was pared by 4 bases and J by 6 bases, with 7 bases of the junction left unmatched. The germline V gene has CDR1 SGHRS and CDR2 YFSETQ. In nucleotides, the CDR3 is TGCGCCAGCAGCCTAGGACTAGTAACCAATGAGCAGTTCTTC. Its protein product is CASSLGLVTNEQFF.

This clone was found a few times. In DNA form, the CDR3 reads TGTGCCAGCAGCTTGACAGGGCCAGGCGGGGAGCTGTTTTTT. Amino acids: CASSLTGPGGELFF. The chain carries TRBV5-8 and TRBJ2-2, with TRBD1 as a possible D gene (6 bases). Trimming left V 1 base short and J 7 bases short, with 11 bases between. CDR3 length equals 14 residues. Germline CDR1 reads SGHTS; CDR2 reads YDEGEE.

The chain links TRBV9 to TRBJ2-1; TRBD2 agrees at 10 bases. V lost 4 bases and J lost 7; bases outside the gene matches: 11. Germline-derived CDR1 and CDR2 are SGDLS and YYNGEE. This CDR3 region has 16 residues. The CDR3 is CASSTQAGGPENEQFF. CDR3 DNA sequence: TGTGCCAGCAGCACTCAAGCGGGGGGGCCTGAAAATGAGCAGTTCTTC.

The chain uses TRBV28 and TRBJ1-6; weak D call: TRBD1 (6 bases). Germline V CDR1 and CDR2: MDHEN, SYDVKM. Trimming took off 7 bases at V and 5 bases at J, with 15 bases between the two ends. This CDR3 contains 15 residues. CDR3 loop: CASTWEGGHNSPLHF. CDR3 coding DNA: TGTGCCAGCACCTGGGAGGGGGGCCATAATTCACCCCTCCACTTT.

This chain uses TRBV4-1 with TRBJ2-3, with D unclear. This CDR3 region has 16 residues. V lost 1 base and J lost 2, with 13 bases in between. Germline V gene data show CDR1 as MGHRA and CDR2 as YSYEKL. The CDR3 DNA sequence: TGCGCCAGCAGCCAAGGTGGCAGCCCATCCACAGATACGCAGTATTTT. Protein sequence: CASSQGGSPSTDTQYF.

This clone was recorded only once. The V and J genes are TRBV30 and TRBJ2-3; 12 bases align to TRBD2. V was pared by 5 bases and J by 0 bases, with 3 bases of the junction left unmatched. The CDR3 has 15 amino acids. CDR1 GTSNPN and CDR2 SVGIG come from the germline V gene (reference sequence). CDR3 sequence reads: CAWGGLAGSTDTQYF. The DNA of the CDR3 is TGTGCCTGGGGGGGACTAGCGGGTAGCACAGATACGCAGTATTTT.